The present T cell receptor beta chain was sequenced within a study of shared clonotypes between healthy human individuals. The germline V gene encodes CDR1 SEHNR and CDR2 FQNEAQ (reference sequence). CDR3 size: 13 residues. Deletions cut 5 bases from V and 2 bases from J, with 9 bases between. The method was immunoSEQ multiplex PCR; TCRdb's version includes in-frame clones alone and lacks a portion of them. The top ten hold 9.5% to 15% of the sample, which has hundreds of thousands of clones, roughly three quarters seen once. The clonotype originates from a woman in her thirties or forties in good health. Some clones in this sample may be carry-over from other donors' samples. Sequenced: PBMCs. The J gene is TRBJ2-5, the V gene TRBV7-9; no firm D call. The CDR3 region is CASSQDTQETQYF. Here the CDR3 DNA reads TGTGCCAGCAGCCAAGATACACAAGAGACCCAGTACTTC.